This T cell receptor (beta chain) appears in the sequencing data of a study of blood T cell repertoires in COVID-19. At the level of the study: In each case, the material was cDNA or gDNA derived from T cells, B-cell-depleted T cells, or PBMCs.

V gave up 7 bases and J gave up 5 bases, with 11 bases separating them. Germline CDR1 is SQVTM and CDR2 is ANQGSEA. There are 11 residues in the CDR3. The table came from immunoSEQ multiplex PCR; TCRdb's copy has only in-frame clones and leaves some out. The sample holds tens of thousands of clones, roughly nine tenths seen once. The clonotype originates from a human donor in a cohort sampled during active COVID-19. J is TRBJ2-5 and V is TRBV29-1; the D gene is possibly TRBD2 (6 bases). Material: peripheral blood. CDR3 coding DNA: TGCAGCGCCCGACTAGTGGAGACCCAGTACTTC. This gives the protein CSARLVETQYF. Full variable domain (missing parts from reference TRBV29-1 and TRBJ2-5): SAVISQKPSRDICQRGTSLTIQCQVDSQVTMMFWYRQQPGQSLTLIATANQGSEATYESGFVIDKFPISRPNLTFSTLTVSNMSPEDSSIYLCSARLVETQYFGPGTRLLVL.